The sequence of this T cell receptor beta chain was determined in a study of T cell clonotyping in hematopoietic cell transplantation. The study, taken as a whole, reports: After transplant, recipient diversity fell while pathologically expanded clonotypes grew through day 180. Few recipient clonotypes overlapped donors; over 95% were de novo at given depth. Cells were unsorted, so CD4 and CD8 contributions were not separated. Broader posttransplant TCR repertoire diversity was predicted by graft donor and pretransplant recipient Inverse Simpson Index values.

Details on this clone: The antigen remains unidentified.

This CDR3 is built from 13 residues. V lost 10 bases, J lost 0 bases, and 5 bases stayed unmatched. Germline assignment: CDR1 MDHEN and CDR2 SYDVKM. Sequencing was performed with immunoSEQ multiplex PCR; in TCRdb, only in-frame clones are kept and a portion is missing. The table shows 17,000 or so clones, with about 71% occurring only once. This rearrangement joins TRBV28 to TRBJ1-2; 7 positions match TRBD1. The sequence came from a woman between 55 and 75 years old in good health. Some clones in this sample may be carry-over from other donors' samples. The specimen sequenced was peripheral blood mononuclear cells. This CDR3 reads CATPGTANYGYTF. As DNA, the CDR3 is TGTGCCACCCCCGGGACAGCTAACTATGGCTACACCTTC.